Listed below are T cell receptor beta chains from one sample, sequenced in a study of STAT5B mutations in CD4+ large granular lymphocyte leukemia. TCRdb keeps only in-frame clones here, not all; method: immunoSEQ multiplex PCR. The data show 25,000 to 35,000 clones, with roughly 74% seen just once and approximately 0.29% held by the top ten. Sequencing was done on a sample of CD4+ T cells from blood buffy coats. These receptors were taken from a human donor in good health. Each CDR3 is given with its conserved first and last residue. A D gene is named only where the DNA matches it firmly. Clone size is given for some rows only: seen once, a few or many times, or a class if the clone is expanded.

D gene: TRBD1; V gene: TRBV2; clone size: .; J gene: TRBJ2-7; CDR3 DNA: TGTGCCAGCAGTGAACTAGGACAGGGGGCTATCGAGCAGTACTTC; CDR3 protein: CASSELGQGAIEQYF
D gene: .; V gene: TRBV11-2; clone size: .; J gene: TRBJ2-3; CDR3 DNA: TGTGCCAGCAGCCCTGGCTCTGGCCCCATGGATACGCAGTATTTT; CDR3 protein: CASSPGSGPMDTQYF
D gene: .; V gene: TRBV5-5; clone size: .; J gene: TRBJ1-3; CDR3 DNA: TGTGCCAGCAGCTTGGCCTCACCAGGAGTCTCTGGAAACACCATATATTTT; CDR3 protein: CASSLASPGVSGNTIYF
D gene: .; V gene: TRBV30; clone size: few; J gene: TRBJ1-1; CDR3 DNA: TGTGCCCTGGGGGGGGGAGTATCAGGTGAAGCTTTCTTT; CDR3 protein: CALGGGVSGEAFF
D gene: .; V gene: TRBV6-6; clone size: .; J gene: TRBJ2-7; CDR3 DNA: TGTGCCAGCAGTTACTCGAAATCGTCCTACGAGCAGTACTTC; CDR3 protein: CASSYSKSSYEQYF
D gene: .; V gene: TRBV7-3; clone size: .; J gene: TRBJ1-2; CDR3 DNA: TGTGCCAGCAGCTTAAATCCGCCAGGCAGCTCTAACTATGGCTACACCTTC; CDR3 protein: CASSLNPPGSSNYGYTF
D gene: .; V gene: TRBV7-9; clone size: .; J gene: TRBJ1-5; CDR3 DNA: TGTGCCAGCAGCCCCGTGGACGGTAATCAGCCCCAGCATTTT; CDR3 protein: CASSPVDGNQPQHF
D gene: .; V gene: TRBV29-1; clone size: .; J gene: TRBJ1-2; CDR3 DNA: TGCAGCGTCGGGGGAGGATTCGGCTACACCTTC; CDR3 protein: CSVGGGFGYTF
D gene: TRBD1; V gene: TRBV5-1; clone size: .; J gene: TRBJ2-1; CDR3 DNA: TGCGCCAGCAGCTTGGACCCGGGACAGGGGCGAATTGGGCAGTTCTTC; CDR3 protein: CASSLDPGQGRIGQFF
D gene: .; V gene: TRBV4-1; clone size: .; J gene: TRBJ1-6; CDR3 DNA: TGCGCCAGCAGCCAAGATCCGCCGAGGTATATGACAGCCTATAATTCACCCCTCCACTTT; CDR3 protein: CASSQDPPRYMTAYNSPLHF
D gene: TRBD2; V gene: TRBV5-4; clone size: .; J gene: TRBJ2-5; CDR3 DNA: TGTGCCAGCAGACCGGGACTAGCGGAAGAGACCCAGTACTTC; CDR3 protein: CASRPGLAEETQYF
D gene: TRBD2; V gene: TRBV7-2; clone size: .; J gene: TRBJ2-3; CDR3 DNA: TGTGCCAGCAGCCCTGTCGTGCGGGGGAGCACAGATACGCAGTATTTT; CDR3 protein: CASSPVVRGSTDTQYF
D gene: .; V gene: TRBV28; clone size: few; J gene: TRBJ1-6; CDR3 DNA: TGTGCCAGCAGTTTCATCACGGGGCTTGGGGGTTTTGATTCACCCCTCCACTTT; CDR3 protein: CASSFITGLGGFDSPLHF
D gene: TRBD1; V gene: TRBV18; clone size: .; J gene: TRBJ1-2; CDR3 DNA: TGTGCCAGCTCACCAGGAATGACAGGGGGCTGGGGCTACACCTTC; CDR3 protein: CASSPGMTGGWGYTF
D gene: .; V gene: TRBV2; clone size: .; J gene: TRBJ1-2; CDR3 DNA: TGTGCCAGCAGCCTTCTTAAGACAGGCCCCTATGGCTACACCTTC; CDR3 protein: CASSLLKTGPYGYTF
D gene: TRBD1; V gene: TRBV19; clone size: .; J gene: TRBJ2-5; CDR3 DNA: TGTGCCAGTAGAGAGACAGGGTCGGAGACCCAGTACTTC; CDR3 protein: CASRETGSETQYF
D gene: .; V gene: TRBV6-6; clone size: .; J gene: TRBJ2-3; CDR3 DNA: TGTGCCAGCAGTGACGGGACAATTAGCACAGATACGCAGTATTTT; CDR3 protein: CASSDGTISTDTQYF
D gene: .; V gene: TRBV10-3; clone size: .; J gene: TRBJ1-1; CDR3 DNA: TGTGCCATCAGTGACGGGGAGGTTTCTGAAGCTTTCTTT; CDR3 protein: CAISDGEVSEAFF
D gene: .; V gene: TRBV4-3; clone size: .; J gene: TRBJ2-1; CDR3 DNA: TGCGCCAGCAGCCAAGGCTTGGGGGGAGGAGCCAATGAGCAGTTCTTC; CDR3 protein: CASSQGLGGGANEQFF
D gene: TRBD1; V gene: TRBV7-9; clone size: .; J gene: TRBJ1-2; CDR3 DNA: TGTGCCAGCAGCTCGACAGGGGGGTATGGCTACACCTTC; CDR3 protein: CASSSTGGYGYTF
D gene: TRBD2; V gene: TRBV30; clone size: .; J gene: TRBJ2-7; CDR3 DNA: TGTGCCTGGACAAGACCGGGACTAGGATCCTACGAGCAGTACTTC; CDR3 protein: CAWTRPGLGSYEQYF
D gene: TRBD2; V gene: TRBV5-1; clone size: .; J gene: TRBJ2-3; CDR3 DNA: TGCGCCAGCAGCTTTAGCGGGGGGAGCACAGATACGCAGTATTTT; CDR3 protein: CASSFSGGSTDTQYF
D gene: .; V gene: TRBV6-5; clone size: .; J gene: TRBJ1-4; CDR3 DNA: TGTGCCAGCAGCCGAACGGGGGCTCCTCTGGAAAAACTGTTTTTT; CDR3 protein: CASSRTGAPLEKLFF
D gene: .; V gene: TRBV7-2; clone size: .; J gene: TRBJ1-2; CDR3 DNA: TGTGCCAGCAGCTTAGGTGCGACAGCGGGAAGTACGGGCTACACCTTC; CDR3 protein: CASSLGATAGSTGYTF
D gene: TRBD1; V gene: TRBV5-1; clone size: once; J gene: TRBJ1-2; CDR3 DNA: TGCGCCAGCAGCCCCCAGGGCCAGGGGGCATTTGGTGGCTACACCTTC; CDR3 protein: CASSPQGQGAFGGYTF
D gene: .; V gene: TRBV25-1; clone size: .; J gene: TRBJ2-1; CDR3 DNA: TGTGCCAGCAGTGAAAGGGGGGAGGGGAATGAGCAGTTCTTC; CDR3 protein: CASSERGEGNEQFF
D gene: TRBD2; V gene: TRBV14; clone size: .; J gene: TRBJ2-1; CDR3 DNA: TGTGCCAGCAGCCCCTGGACTAGCGGGGTTTACAATGAGCAGTTCTTC; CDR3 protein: CASSPWTSGVYNEQFF
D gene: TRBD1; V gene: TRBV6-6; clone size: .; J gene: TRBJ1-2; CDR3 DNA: TGTGCCAGCAGCCGAGACAGGGGATATGGCTACACCTTC; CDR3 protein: CASSRDRGYGYTF
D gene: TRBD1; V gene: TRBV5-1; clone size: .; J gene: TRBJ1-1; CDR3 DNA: TGCGCCAGCAGCACACGGACAGGGGGGACTGAAGCTTTCTTT; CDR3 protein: CASSTRTGGTEAFF
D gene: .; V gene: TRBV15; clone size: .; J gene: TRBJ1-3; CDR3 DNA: TGTGCCACCAGCAGAGATCCGGTTGGAACAGGGCCCAACACCATATATTTT; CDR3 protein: CATSRDPVGTGPNTIYF
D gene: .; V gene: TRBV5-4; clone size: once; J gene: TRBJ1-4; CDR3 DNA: TGTGCCAGCAGCTCCCGGGGGAGCGCGAGGGGAAATGAAAAACTGTTTTTT; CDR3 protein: CASSSRGSARGNEKLFF
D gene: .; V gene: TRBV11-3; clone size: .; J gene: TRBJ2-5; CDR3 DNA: TGTGCCAGCAGCGAAATACAAGAGACCCAGTACTTC; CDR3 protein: CASSEIQETQYF
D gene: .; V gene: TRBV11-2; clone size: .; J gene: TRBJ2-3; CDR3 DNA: TGTGCCAGCAGCTTAGGTAGGGTAAGCACAGATACGCAGTATTTT; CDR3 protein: CASSLGRVSTDTQYF
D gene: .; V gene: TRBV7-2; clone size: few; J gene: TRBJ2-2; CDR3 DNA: TGTGCCAGCAGCTTAGGCTGGTTCGCTCCCCCCGGGGAGCTGTTTTTT; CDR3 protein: CASSLGWFAPPGELFF
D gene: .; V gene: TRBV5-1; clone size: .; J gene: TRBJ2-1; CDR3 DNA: TGCGCCAGCAGCCCGCCTTCTGGGACCCGGGGGTTTTACAATGAGCAGTTCTTC; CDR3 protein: CASSPPSGTRGFYNEQFF